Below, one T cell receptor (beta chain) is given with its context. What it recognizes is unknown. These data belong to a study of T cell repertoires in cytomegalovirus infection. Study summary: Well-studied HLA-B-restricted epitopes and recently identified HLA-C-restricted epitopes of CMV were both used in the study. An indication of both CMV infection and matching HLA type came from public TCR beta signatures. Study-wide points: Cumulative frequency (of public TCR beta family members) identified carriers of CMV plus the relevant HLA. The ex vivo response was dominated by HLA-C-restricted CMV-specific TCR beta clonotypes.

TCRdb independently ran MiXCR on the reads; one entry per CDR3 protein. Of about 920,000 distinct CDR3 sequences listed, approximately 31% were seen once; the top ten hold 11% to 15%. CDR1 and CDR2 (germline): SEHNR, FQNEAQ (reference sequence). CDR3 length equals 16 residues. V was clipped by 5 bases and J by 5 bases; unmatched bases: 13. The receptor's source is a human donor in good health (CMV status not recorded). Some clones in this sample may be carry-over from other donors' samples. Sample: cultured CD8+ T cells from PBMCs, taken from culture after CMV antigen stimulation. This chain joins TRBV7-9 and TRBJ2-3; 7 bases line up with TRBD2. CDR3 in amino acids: CASSLTGEGMKDTQYF. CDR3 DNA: TGTGCCAGCAGCCTTACCGGGGAGGGTATGAAAGATACGCAGTATTTT.